The 15 T cell receptor beta chains in this list originate from one sample, sequenced in a study of cytomegalovirus exposure and HLA in healthy donors. In the PCR, 60 Vbeta and 13 Jbeta primers were used. Clones were sequenced by immunoSEQ multiplex PCR, and TCRdb holds only the in-frame ones, with some missing. Among 150,000 to 250,000 clones listed, 65% to 90% were seen once. Sequenced material: PBMCs. The receptors come from a woman in her fifties or sixties in good health and CMV-seronegative.

The rearrangement joins TRBV6-5 to TRBJ2-7, with 8 bases matching TRBD1. From germline, CDR1 is MNHEY and CDR2 SVGAGI. The CDR3 is 13 residues long. The V segment lost 4 bases and the J segment 6 bases; nucleotides outside the gene matches: 5. In DNA, the CDR3 is TGTGCCAGCAGTTCTACAGGGGGAGGCGAGCAGTACTTC. It codes for CASSSTGGGEQYF.

CDR3 DNA: TGTGCCTGGGAGGGGACAGGGGGCTATGGCTACACCTTC. Its protein product is CAWEGTGGYGYTF. The chain employs TRBV30 and TRBJ1-2; TRBD1 matches 11 bases. CDR3 length equals 13 residues. CDR1 is GTSNPN and CDR2 is SVGIG in the germline V gene (reference sequence). J was trimmed by 4 bases and V by 5 bases; bases with no gene match: 3.

The V gene is TRBV13, the J gene TRBJ2-3, with TRBD1 matching 7 bases. V gave up 4 bases and J gave up 7 bases; unmatched junction bases: 11. CDR3 size: 15 residues. Germline V CDR1 and CDR2: PRHDT, FYEKMQ (reference sequence). CDR3 in amino acids: CASSSRDRLRNTQYF. For the CDR3, the DNA is TGTGCCAGCAGCTCCCGGGACAGACTCCGAAATACGCAGTATTTT. Drawing the rest from reference TRBV13 and TRBJ2-3, the complete variable domain is AAGVIQSPRHLIKEKRETATLKCYPIPRHDTVYWYQQGPGQDPQFLISFYEKMQSDKGSIPDRFSAQQFSDYHSELNMSSLELGDSALYFCASSSRDRLRNTQYFGPGTRLTVL.

CDR3: CATSRDRGTGNTIYF. CDR3 nucleotides: TGTGCCACCAGCAGAGACAGGGGAACCGGAAACACCATATATTTT. The rearrangement links TRBV15 to TRBJ1-3; tentatively, D is TRBD1 (6 bases). CDR1 is LNHNV and CDR2 is YYDKDF in the germline V gene (reference sequence). With 0 bases removed from V and 4 bases from J, the gap between germline ends came to 10 bases. This CDR3 is 15 amino acids long.

The rearrangement joins TRBV6-5 to TRBJ2-1, with a possible D match to TRBD2 (5 bases). The CDR3 totals 15 residues. V lost 6 bases and J lost 7, with 19 bases in between. Per germline, CDR1 MNHEY and CDR2 SVGAGI. DNA of the CDR3: TGTGCCAGCAGCCGAGGGTACGGGCCTAGGAATGAGCAGTTCTTC. Translation: CASSRGYGPRNEQFF.

This chain joins TRBV7-9 and TRBJ1-1, with D uncertain. Germline CDR1 SEHNR, CDR2 FQNEAQ (reference sequence). Trimming removed 1 base at V and 5 bases at J, with 11 bases between. There are 14 residues in the CDR3. The CDR3 bases are TGTGCCAGCAGCTTAGGGGCAGTGTTGACTGAAGCTTTCTTT. Its protein product is CASSLGAVLTEAFF.

In this sample, this clone turned up once. V gene TRBV27 combines with J gene TRBJ2-3; 12 nucleotides line up with TRBD2. Unmatched junction bases numbered 5, after V lost 3 bases and J lost 1 base. From germline, CDR1 is MNHEY and CDR2 SMNVEV (reference sequence). CDR3 size: 17 residues. The chain's CDR3 is CASSFRASGRGTDTQYF. Written as DNA, the CDR3 is TGTGCCAGCAGTTTCCGGGCTAGCGGGAGGGGCACAGATACGCAGTATTTT.

Remarks on this clone: One end of the junction varies from germline; a read error may be responsible. This chain joins TRBV19 and TRBJ1-1, with D perhaps TRBD1 (5 bases). From germline, CDR1 is LNHDA and CDR2 SQIVND (reference sequence). The CDR3 covers 16 residues. CDR3 sequence (DNA): TGTGCCATACTCGACAGTAGGGCACCTGGGAACCCTGAAGCTTTCTTT. It codes for CAILDSRAPGNPEAFF.

This chain connects TRBV29-1 to TRBJ1-1; a possible D gene is TRBD1 (6 bases). The CDR3 totals 12 residues. Germline assignment: CDR1 SQVTM and CDR2 ANQGSEA. With 5 bases removed from V and 2 bases from J, the gap between germline ends came to 9 bases. CDR3 DNA sequence: TGCAGCGTTCAGGGGACAAACACTGAAGCTTTCTTT. Protein product: CSVQGTNTEAFF. Looking up the rest from reference TRBV29-1 and TRBJ1-1 gives the full variable domain: SAVISQKPSRDICQRGTSLTIQCQVDSQVTMMFWYRQQPGQSLTLIATANQGSEATYESGFVIDKFPISRPNLTFSTLTVSNMSPEDSSIYLCSVQGTNTEAFFGQGTRLTVV.

V gene TRBV11-1 combines with J gene TRBJ2-5; 10 positions agree with TRBD2. V gave up 1 base and J gave up 4 bases; unmatched junction bases: 3. The CDR3 extends over 15 amino acids. Germline assignment: CDR1 SGHAT and CDR2 FQDESV (reference sequence). The CDR3 DNA sequence: TGTGCCAGCAGCTTAGGGACTAGCGGTCCAGAGACCCAGTACTTC. This sequence encodes CASSLGTSGPETQYF.

The rearrangement uses TRBV14 and TRBJ2-7; D possibly corresponds to TRBD1 (5 bases). CDR3 length equals 17 residues. V was clipped by 4 bases and J by 0 bases, with 19 bases between them. Germline V gene sequence: CDR1 SGHDN, CDR2 FVKESK. CDR3 DNA sequence: TGTGCCAGCAGCCCATATATCCGGACACAGAGCTCCTACGAGCAGTACTTC. Translated: CASSPYIRTQSSYEQYF.

The chain employs TRBV5-1 and TRBJ2-2, with 7 bases matching TRBD2. Losses at the gene ends were 5 bases for V and 8 bases for J; bases not matched to a gene: 9. CDR1 and CDR2 (germline): SGHRS, YFSETQ. This CDR3 is built from 14 residues. The DNA for the CDR3 is TGCGCCAGCAGACCTGGGACTACAAGTGGGGAGCTGTTTTTT. It is translated as CASRPGTTSGELFF. Supplemented by reference TRBV5-1 and TRBJ2-2, the full variable domain reads KAGVTQTPRYLIKTRGQQVTLSCSPISGHRSVSWYQQTPGQGLQFLFEYFSETQRNKGNFPGRFSGRQFSNSRSEMNVSTLELGDSALYLCASRPGTTSGELFFGEGSRLTVL.

The rearrangement links TRBV6-5 to TRBJ2-2; D is unclear. Germline CDR1 and CDR2: MNHEY and SVGAGI. V dropped 0 bases and J dropped 6 bases, with 8 bases sitting between them. This CDR3 has 14 residues. CDR3 DNA sequence: TGTGCCAGCAGTTACTCGGGCATGTCCGGGGAGCTGTTTTTT. Its translation: CASSYSGMSGELFF.

V usage is TRBV6-6 and J usage is TRBJ1-5; no definite D call. From germline, CDR1 is MNHNY and CDR2 SVGAGI (reference sequence). The CDR3 covers 15 residues. Between the trimmed V and J ends, which lost 7 bases and 0 bases, there was a span of 13 bases. CDR3 protein: CASKSEFYSNQPQHF. The CDR3 nucleotides are TGTGCCAGCAAATCCGAGTTCTATAGCAATCAGCCCCAGCATTTT.

This clone was counted only a few times. The J gene is TRBJ1-1, the V gene TRBV18, with D unresolved. Germline V gene data show CDR1 as KGHSH and CDR2 as LQKENI. This CDR3 comprises 13 residues. V shed 2 bases and J shed 6 bases, with 10 bases lying between them. CDR3 DNA: TGTGCCAGCTCACCATCGGGATGGGCTGAAGCTTTCTTT. Translation gives CASSPSGWAEAFF.